The 11 T cell receptor beta chains presented below share a single source sample, sequenced in a study of PD-1 blockade in classical Hodgkin lymphoma. This sample's time point: cycle 4 day 1 (C4D1), after 5 to 7 weeks of nivolumab. The patients all showed relapse after autologous stem cell transplantation, while their brentuximab vedotin exposure varied. Here immunoSEQ multiplex PCR was the method, and the copy in TCRdb shows in-frame clones only, minus some. The table includes about 93,000 clones, roughly 73% detected once. Sample: peripheral blood mononuclear cells (PBMCs), taken before the fourth cycle of nivolumab. These receptors all stem from a human donor with classical Hodgkin lymphoma.

The chain is built from TRBV19 and TRBJ2-1, with D unresolved. The CDR3 is 15 residues long. Germline V lookup: CDR1 LNHDA, CDR2 SQIVND (reference sequence). Trimming stripped 3 bases from V and 0 bases from J, with 9 bases between. CDR3 coding DNA: TGTGCCAGTAGTATCGTCATGAGCTCCTACAATGAGCAGTTCTTC. Encoded protein: CASSIVMSSYNEQFF.

J is TRBJ1-1 and V is TRBV19; possibly TRBD1 for D (6 bases). The germline gives CDR1 LNHDA, CDR2 SQIVND (reference sequence). V was cut by 8 bases and J by 0 bases, with 13 bases left in between. This CDR3 comprises 14 residues. CDR3 amino acids: CASGGTSLNTEAFF. The CDR3 DNA reads TGTGCCAGTGGGGGGACATCGTTGAACACTGAAGCTTTCTTT.

This chain links TRBV2 with TRBJ2-2, with D unclear. The ends were cut back, 3 bases at V and 4 bases at J, with 6 bases in the middle. CDR1 is SNHLY, CDR2 FYNNEI, per germline. The CDR3 totals 13 residues. This CDR3 is CASSDHLTGELFF. The CDR3 bases are TGTGCCAGCAGTGATCACCTCACCGGGGAGCTGTTTTTT.

This clone was counted only a few times. The CDR3 sequence is CASSLDREFQPQHF. The CDR3 DNA follows: TGTGCCAGTAGCTTGGACAGGGAATTTCAGCCCCAGCATTTT. The J gene is TRBJ1-5, the V gene TRBV19; 8 positions agree with TRBD1. The junction had 7 bases not matched to a gene; V was cut back by 6 bases and J by 6 bases. In germline, CDR1 is LNHDA, CDR2 SQIVND (reference sequence). This CDR3 has 14 amino acids.

This chain links TRBV11-2 with TRBJ1-1, with D unclear. The germline CDR1 and CDR2 sequences are SGHAT and FQNNGV. The CDR3 contains 15 residues. Deletions cut 4 bases from V and 6 bases from J, with 18 bases between. CDR3 sequence reads: CASSSPGLGYAEAFF. CDR3 bases: TGTGCCAGCAGCTCCCCGGGCTTAGGCTACGCTGAAGCTTTCTTT.

The V and J genes are TRBV7-9 and TRBJ2-7; possible D gene TRBD2, 5 bases. CDR1 is SEHNR and CDR2 is FQNEAQ in the germline V gene (reference sequence). Trimming pared 2 bases from V and 5 bases from J, leaving 7 bases between. The CDR3 consists of 12 residues. CDR3 in DNA: TGTGCCAGCAGCTTAAGAGGGAACGAGCAGTACTTC. Its translation: CASSLRGNEQYF.

This clone was seen more than once but under ten times. The V gene is TRBV27, the J gene TRBJ2-1; D is ambiguous. V was pared by 6 bases and J by 4 bases, with 16 bases between. The V gene's germline CDR1 is MNHEY and CDR2 SMNVEV (reference sequence). CDR3 length equals 15 residues. CDR3 in amino acids: CASSLLPTIYNEQFF. In nucleotides, the CDR3 is TGTGCCAGCAGCCTACTTCCGACGATTTACAATGAGCAGTTCTTC.

The rearrangement joins TRBV28 to TRBJ2-1, with D perhaps TRBD1 or TRBD2 (5 bases each). V was pared by 2 bases and J by 2 bases, with 10 bases between. This CDR3 contains 15 residues. Germline V CDR1 and CDR2: MDHEN, SYDVKM. CDR3 coding DNA: TGTGCCAGCAGTTTAGTGGGGGAGACCTACAATGAGCAGTTCTTC. It translates to CASSLVGETYNEQFF.

The chain carries TRBV5-4 and TRBJ2-5; 7 nucleotides agree with TRBD1. Per the germline V gene, CDR1 is SGHNT and CDR2 is YYREEE (reference sequence). The CDR3 sequence is 15 residues long. With V trimmed by 2 bases and J by 2 bases, 6 bases remained unmatched. The DNA of the CDR3 is TGTGCCAGCAGCTTCCTCCGGGACAGTCAAGAGACCCAGTACTTC. Translating gives CASSFLRDSQETQYF.

The V gene is TRBV18, the J gene TRBJ2-2, with D perhaps matching TRBD1 (5 bases). The V and J ends lost 3 bases and 6 bases respectively, with 11 bases between them. Looked up from germline, CDR1 is KGHSH and CDR2 is LQKENI. The CDR3 spans 14 residues. The CDR3 sequence is CASSPAGRAGELFF. The CDR3, as DNA: TGTGCCAGCTCACCGGCAGGGCGCGCCGGGGAGCTGTTTTTT. Looking up the rest from reference TRBV18 and TRBJ2-2 gives the full variable domain: NAGVMQNPRHLVRRRGQEARLRCSPMKGHSHVYWYRQLPEEGLKFMVYLQKENIIDESGMPKERFSAEFPKEGPSILRIQQVVRGDSAAYFCASSPAGRAGELFFGEGSRLTVL.

Note on this clone: Within the sample, other DNA sequences also encode this same CDR3. This chain connects TRBV11-3 to TRBJ2-5, with 9 nucleotides matching TRBD1. CDR1 is SGHNT, CDR2 YENEEA, per germline. The junction had 7 bases not matched to a gene; V was cut back by 3 bases and J by 5 bases. CDR3 length: 15 amino acids. The CDR3 spells CASSLGQGGGETQYF. The CDR3 DNA reads TGTGCCAGCAGCTTGGGACAGGGAGGAGGGGAGACCCAGTACTTC.